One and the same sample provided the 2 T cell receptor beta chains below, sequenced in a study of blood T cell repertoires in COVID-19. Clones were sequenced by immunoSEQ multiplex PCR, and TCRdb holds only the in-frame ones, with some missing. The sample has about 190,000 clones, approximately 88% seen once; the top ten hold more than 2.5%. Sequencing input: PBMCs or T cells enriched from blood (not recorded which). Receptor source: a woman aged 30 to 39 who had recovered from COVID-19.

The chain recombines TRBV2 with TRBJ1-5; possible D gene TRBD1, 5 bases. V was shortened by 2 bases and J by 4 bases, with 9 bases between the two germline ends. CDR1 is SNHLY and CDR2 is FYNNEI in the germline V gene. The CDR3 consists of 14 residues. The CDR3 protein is CASSEQGWNQPQHF. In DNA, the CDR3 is TGTGCCAGCAGTGAACAGGGATGGAATCAGCCCCAGCATTTT.

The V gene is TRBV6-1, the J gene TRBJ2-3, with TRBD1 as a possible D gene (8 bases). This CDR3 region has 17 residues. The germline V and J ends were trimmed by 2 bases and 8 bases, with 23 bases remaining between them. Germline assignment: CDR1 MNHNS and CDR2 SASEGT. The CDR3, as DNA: TGTGCCAGCAGTGAACCTGGACAGGGAGGGTGGGGTGGTACGCAGTATTTT. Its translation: CASSEPGQGGWGGTQYF.